The 5 T cell receptor beta chains below come from one sample, sequenced in a study of shared T cell receptors in the human thymus. TCRdb's copy holds only in-frame clones and misses some; the assay was immunoSEQ multiplex PCR. The table includes approximately 400,000 clones, 95% detected once. Sequenced input: thymocytes. These receptors all come from a human donor.

The chain employs TRBV27 and TRBJ2-3; D possibly corresponds to TRBD1 (5 bases). The V gene lost 4 bases and the J gene lost 3 bases, with 8 bases spanning the gap. CDR1 is MNHEY and CDR2 is SMNVEV in the germline V gene (reference sequence). The CDR3 length is 13 residues. CDR3 amino acids: CASSSRETDTQYF. The CDR3 DNA reads TGTGCCAGCAGTTCCAGGGAAACAGATACGCAGTATTTT.

The chain combines TRBV6-5 with TRBJ1-1; possibly TRBD1 for D (5 bases). Looked up from germline, CDR1 is MNHEY and CDR2 is SVGAGI. CDR3 length: 14 amino acids. V dropped 2 bases and J dropped 0 bases, with 7 bases sitting between them. The CDR3 here is CASSYDRLNTEAFF. The DNA of the CDR3 is TGTGCCAGCAGTTACGACAGATTGAACACTGAAGCTTTCTTT.

In this sample, this clone turned up once. The V gene is TRBV10-1, the J gene TRBJ2-1, with 8 positions matching TRBD2. Losses at the gene ends were 9 bases for V and 5 bases for J; bases not matched to a gene: 18. Germline-derived CDR1 and CDR2 are WNHNN and SYGVQD (reference sequence). The CDR3 contains 17 residues. CDR3 DNA sequence: TGCGCCAGGAAGGCCGAACTAGCGGTCTTAGGGAACAATGAGCAGTTCTTC. This codes for CARKAELAVLGNNEQFF.

The chain has TRBV5-3 and TRBJ2-7; D is unclear. Being an ORF, TRBV5-3 has a function that is uncertain. This CDR3 has 12 amino acids. Trimming removed 8 bases at V and 3 bases at J, with 12 bases between. DNA for the CDR3: TGTGCCAGTCAGGCCAGGTTCTACGAGCAGTACTTC. This encodes CASQARFYEQYF.

The chain joins TRBV5-4 to TRBJ2-5; perhaps TRBD1 as D (6 bases). The CDR3 has 14 amino acids. Trimming removed 2 bases at V and 5 bases at J, with 13 bases between. Germline loops: CDR1 SGHNT, CDR2 YYREEE (reference sequence). CDR3 region: CASSLRKQGETQYF. DNA of the CDR3: TGTGCCAGCAGCTTACGAAAACAGGGCGAGACCCAGTACTTC.